This TCR beta chain was recovered during a study of long-term antiretroviral therapy in people with HIV. Broader study findings: Controls had broader CDR3 length ranges than HIV repertoires did. Sampling of blood ran from the mid-2000s to the late 2010s, and older ART regimens were possibly in use.

A word on this clone: The antigen remains unidentified.

Researchers ran immunoSEQ v3.0 at survey level. Per-sample sequencing targets were about 40,000-55,000 T-cell genomes. Assay: immunoSEQ multiplex PCR; the TCRdb copy retains only in-frame clones and omits some. The sample holds more than 15,000 clones; about 94% are singletons and the top ten take 4.6%. The material was unsorted PBMCs, obtained nearly 6.5 years after starting antiretroviral therapy. This TCR was sampled from a woman aged 45-65 years with HIV.

CDR3 bases: TGTGCCAGCAGTGAAGAGGGGAATATACGGGACATTCAGTACTTC. Its protein is CASSEEGNIRDIQYF. The J gene is TRBJ2-4, the V gene TRBV6-1; a possible D gene is TRBD1 (5 bases). Trimming cost V 1 base and J 8 bases, with 15 bases left between them. CDR1 and CDR2 (germline): MNHNS, SASEGT. The CDR3 runs to 15 residues.